The sequence of this TCR beta chain was determined in a study of shared clonotypes between healthy human individuals. Study-level points and caveats: Shared clonotypes across all four donors exceeded non-shared ones in generation probability.

V was pared by 5 bases and J by 5 bases, with 0 bases of the junction left unmatched. CDR1 is SGHTA and CDR2 is FQGNSA in the germline V gene. This CDR3 has 12 amino acids. Turning to this clone: Its antigen is not known.

There were no recent acute infections or vaccinations among the donors, who were healthy HIV-negative adults. An approximately 210 ng quantity of DNA, 29,000 or so T cell genomes, went into the sorted-subset replicate PCRs. In the study's own analysis: Filtering of immunoSEQ junctional sequences could not match full-length read filtering. The protocol was immunoSEQ multiplex PCR, while the TCRdb copy is restricted to in-frame clones and leaves out a portion. The DNA gave D and trimming, while V, J and clone size come from that table. In the table there are about 690,000 clones, 90% of which are singletons.

This receptor was taken from a man between 18 and 29 years old in good health. Some clones in this sample may be carry-over from other donors' samples. Material: memory CD8+ T cells from PBMCs. Stated subset: CD45RO+ cells pooled with CCR7-negative TemRA cells. This chain uses TRBV7-2 with TRBJ2-7, with TRBD1 identical over 10 bases. The CDR3 DNA is TGTGCCAGCAGCGGACAGGGGGACGAGCAGTACTTC. It specifies CASSGQGDEQYF.